Following are 23 T cell receptor beta chains from one sample sequenced in a study of graft-versus-host responses after intestinal transplantation. Graft tissue was processed to release intraepithelial and lamina propria lymphocytes. Some clones are missing from TCRdb's copy, which holds only in-frame ones; the method was immunoSEQ multiplex PCR. The sample holds almost 4,500 clones, roughly 70% seen once. The input for sequencing was ileum tissue, taken 17 days after transplant. These receptors were taken from a human patient who received an intestinal transplant, so some T cells may come from the graft donor.

For this clone: The germline gene is not matched at one end of the junction; a read error may be the cause. J is TRBJ2-3 and V is TRBV4-2; 7 nucleotides match TRBD2. Germline CDR1 is LGHNA and CDR2 is YNFKEQ. The CDR3 is 15 amino acids. CDR3 sequence reads: CAGSQVGTISYTQYF. CDR3 DNA sequence: TGTGCCGGCAGCCAAGTAGGGACTATTTCTTATACGCAGTATTTT.

The chain combines TRBV6-5 with TRBJ2-1; no reliable D call. Trimming took off 4 bases at V and 2 bases at J, with 9 bases between the two ends. This CDR3 comprises 14 residues. Germline CDR1 and CDR2: MNHEY and SVGAGI. The CDR3 loop is CASSFSATYNEQFF. The CDR3 DNA is TGTGCCAGCAGTTTCTCCGCGACCTACAATGAGCAGTTCTTC.

The rearrangement joins TRBV28 to TRBJ1-2; possibly TRBD1 for D (6 bases). The CDR3 sequence is 14 residues long. V lost 3 bases, J lost 4 bases, and 12 bases lay in between. CDR1 MDHEN and CDR2 SYDVKM come from the germline V gene. The CDR3 sequence: CASSFLRGSYGYTF. The CDR3 DNA reads as TGTGCCAGCAGTTTCCTGAGGGGGAGCTATGGCTACACCTTC.

The chain joins TRBV15 to TRBJ2-5; D gene uncertain. The CDR3 sequence is 14 residues long. The V end was cut by 1 base, the J end by 4 bases, with 10 bases between. Germline V gives CDR1 LNHNV, CDR2 YYDKDF (reference sequence). This CDR3 is CATSRGGVSETQYF. CDR3 bases: TGTGCCACCAGCAGAGGAGGCGTTTCAGAGACCCAGTACTTC.

CDR3: CASGGLGDYTGELFF. The DNA of the CDR3 is TGTGCCAGCGGAGGTTTAGGGGACTACACCGGGGAGCTGTTTTTT. V is TRBV6-1 and J is TRBJ2-2, with a weak D call TRBD2 (6 bases). This CDR3 spans 15 amino acids. V lost 8 bases to trimming and J lost 3 bases, with 16 bases between them. Germline V lookup: CDR1 MNHNS, CDR2 SASEGT.

The chain is built from TRBV19 and TRBJ1-5, with 10 bases matching TRBD1. This CDR3 spans 17 amino acids. With V trimmed by 4 bases and J by 7 bases, 13 bases remained unmatched. Germline lookup yields CDR1 LNHDA and CDR2 SQIVND (reference sequence). The CDR3 DNA is TGTGCCAGTAGTAATACCCAGGGACAGGGGTTGAGCCAGCCCCAGCATTTT. Protein product: CASSNTQGQGLSQPQHF.

The chain is built from TRBV2 and TRBJ1-5; maybe TRBD1 (6 bases). CDR1 SNHLY and CDR2 FYNNEI come from the germline V gene. This CDR3 has 19 residues. Deletions cut 0 bases from V and 4 bases from J, with 22 bases between. The CDR3 here is CASSEARGAFSGYNQPQHF. CDR3 bases: TGTGCCAGCAGTGAAGCCCGGGGGGCCTTTTCGGGATATAATCAGCCCCAGCATTTT.

The chain uses TRBV9 and TRBJ1-1; TRBD1 agrees at 10 bases. Germline loops: CDR1 SGDLS, CDR2 YYNGEE. There are 16 residues in the CDR3. V lost 3 bases to trimming and J lost 4 bases; unmatched junction nucleotides: 9. CDR3 residues: CASSADLDRGGTEAFF. The CDR3 DNA reads TGTGCCAGCAGCGCCGATTTGGACAGGGGGGGCACTGAAGCTTTCTTT.

The chain couples TRBV5-6 to TRBJ2-3; 9 nucleotides align to TRBD2. CDR3 size: 17 residues. V gave up 4 bases and J gave up 2 bases; unmatched junction bases: 11. CDR1 SGHDT and CDR2 YYEEEE come from the germline V gene. For the CDR3, the DNA is TGTGCCAGCAGCCGTAATCTAGCGGGATCCATCACAGATACGCAGTATTTT. Its translation is CASSRNLAGSITDTQYF.

This chain joins TRBV11-3 and TRBJ1-1; D gene ambiguous. CDR1 is SGHNT and CDR2 is YENEEA in the germline V gene. The CDR3 has 13 residues. Trimming stripped 0 bases from V and 7 bases from J, with 9 bases between. The CDR3 reads CASSLDVTGEAFF. For the CDR3, the DNA is TGTGCCAGCAGCTTAGATGTGACGGGTGAAGCTTTCTTT.

This sequence joins TRBV7-9 and TRBJ2-7; D might be TRBD1 (6 bases). Germline V gene sequence: CDR1 SEHNR, CDR2 FQNEAQ (reference sequence). V lost 2 bases, J lost 6 bases, and 14 bases lay in between. The CDR3 consists of 14 residues. The CDR3 spells CASSLLGQGSEQYV. In nucleotides, the CDR3 is TGTGCCAGCAGCTTATTAGGGCAGGGGAGCGAGCAGTACGTC.

The chain uses TRBV15 and TRBJ2-3; 8 bases fit TRBD2. Per the germline V gene, CDR1 is LNHNV and CDR2 is YYDKDF (reference sequence). V was clipped by 3 bases and J by 6 bases; unmatched bases: 14. The CDR3 consists of 17 residues. CDR3 in DNA: TGTGCCACCAGCAGGTCTCGGAGCGGGGGTGTGTGGGATACGCAGTATTTT. Its translation: CATSRSRSGGVWDTQYF.

This chain links TRBV10-3 with TRBJ2-2; D is possibly TRBD2 (6 bases). Germline assignment: CDR1 ENHRY and CDR2 SYGVKD. Trimming stripped 3 bases from V and 4 bases from J, with 12 bases between. The CDR3 is 15 residues long. CDR3 bases: TGTGCCATCAGTGATTCAGGGAGGAGCACCGGGGAGCTGTTTTTT. It yields the protein CAISDSGRSTGELFF.

V usage is TRBV10-3 and J usage is TRBJ2-5, with TRBD1 matching over 10 bases. The CDR3 length is 17 residues. V shed 0 bases and J 4 bases; nucleotides not matched to a gene: 8. CDR1 ENHRY and CDR2 SYGVKD come from the germline V gene. The CDR3 DNA follows: TGTGCCATCAGTGAGTCACGAGACAGGGGGCAGGGAGAGACCCAGTACTTC. Its protein is CAISESRDRGQGETQYF.

This sequence joins TRBV28 and TRBJ1-2; TRBD1 agrees at 7 bases. Germline V gives CDR1 MDHEN, CDR2 SYDVKM. There are 14 residues in the CDR3. The trim removed 6 bases at V and 2 bases at J, leaving 6 bases unmatched. The CDR3 loop reads CASSPGQTNYGYTF. In DNA form, the CDR3 reads TGTGCCAGCAGCCCGGGACAGACCAACTATGGCTACACCTTC.

This sequence joins TRBV6-1 and TRBJ2-1; no clear D. V lost 7 bases and J lost 4, with 8 bases in between. This CDR3 region has 12 residues. Germline lookup yields CDR1 MNHNS and CDR2 SASEGT. The CDR3 loop reads CASMLSYNEQFF. The CDR3 DNA sequence: TGTGCCAGCATGCTGAGTTACAATGAGCAGTTCTTC.

The V and J genes are TRBV19 and TRBJ1-1; a weak D match, TRBD1 (6 bases). V lost 7 bases to trimming and J lost 2 bases, with 17 bases between them. This CDR3 has 15 amino acids. Germline CDR1 reads LNHDA; CDR2 reads SQIVND (reference sequence). DNA for the CDR3: TGTGCCAGTACCGGCCCGGGACACCCTAACACTGAAGCTTTCTTT. Translation: CASTGPGHPNTEAFF.

The chain's CDR3 is CASGQGIRNSPLHF. CDR3 nucleotide sequence: TGTGCCAGCGGACAGGGTATACGAAATTCACCCCTCCACTTT. The rearrangement uses TRBV14 and TRBJ1-6; 8 nucleotides line up with TRBD1. CDR1 is SGHDN, CDR2 FVKESK, per germline. The ends lost 8 bases at V and 7 bases at J; junction bases unmatched: 7. The CDR3 spans 14 residues.

This clone was counted between two and nine times. The V gene is TRBV6-1, the J gene TRBJ1-1; TRBD1 is a possible D gene (6 bases). Germline loops: CDR1 MNHNS, CDR2 SASEGT. The ends were cut back, 8 bases at V and 5 bases at J, with 15 bases in the middle. CDR3 length: 13 amino acids. CDR3 amino acids: CASLRGGLTEAFF. The CDR3 nucleotides read TGTGCCAGCCTCCGGGGGGGCTTAACTGAAGCTTTCTTT.

This chain links TRBV2 with TRBJ2-1; 13 positions match TRBD2. The CDR3 contains 15 residues. CDR1 and CDR2 (germline): SNHLY, FYNNEI. The junction had 1 base not matched to a gene; V was cut back by 6 bases and J by 2 bases. The DNA of the CDR3 is TGTGCCAGCAGAGGGACTAGCGGGGCCTACAATGAGCAGTTCTTC. Protein product: CASRGTSGAYNEQFF.

The chain links TRBV7-9 to TRBJ2-3, with TRBD1 identical over 7 bases. This CDR3 contains 17 residues. The germline V gene has CDR1 SEHNR and CDR2 FQNEAQ (reference sequence). With 0 bases clipped from V and 2 bases from J, the junction kept 8 bases outside the gene matches. The CDR3 sequence: CASSLAGDRKVTDTQYF. DNA for the CDR3: TGTGCCAGCAGCTTAGCTGGGGACAGAAAAGTCACAGATACGCAGTATTTT.

The chain links TRBV2 to TRBJ1-6; 10 bases are a match to TRBD1. The germline V gene has CDR1 SNHLY and CDR2 FYNNEI. V gave up 7 bases and J gave up 11 bases; unmatched junction bases: 11. The CDR3 has 15 amino acids. CDR3 nucleotides: TGTGCCAGCAAGGTAGCGACAGGGGGCGGCCCACCCCTCCACTTT. Translation gives CASKVATGGGPPLHF. The variable domain in full, completed from reference TRBV2 and TRBJ1-6, reads EPEVTQTPSHQVTQMGQEVILRCVPISNHLYFYWYRQILGQKVEFLVSFYNNEISEKSEIFDDQFSVERPDGSNFTLKIRSTKLEDSAMYFCASKVATGGGPPLHFGNGTRLTVT.

This chain links TRBV29-1 with TRBJ2-3, with 7 nucleotides matching TRBD1. The length of the CDR3 is 15 residues. Germline lookup yields CDR1 SQVTM and CDR2 ANQGSEA. V gave up 2 bases and J gave up 3 bases; unmatched junction bases: 8. CDR3 sequence reads: CSVEFLDRRTDTQYF. In nucleotides, the CDR3 is TGCAGCGTTGAATTCCTGGACAGGAGGACAGATACGCAGTATTTT.